Presented here are 24 T cell receptor beta chains from one specimen sequenced in a study of blood T cell repertoires in COVID-19. Clones were sequenced by immunoSEQ multiplex PCR, and TCRdb holds only the in-frame ones, with some missing. The repertoire includes fewer than 300,000 clones, 80% to 95% of them detected once, and approximately 2.6% sits in the top ten. Sequenced material: peripheral blood. Every receptor here comes from a person aged 18 to 30 with COVID-19, enrolled during active disease.

This chain links TRBV25-1 with TRBJ1-1; D might be TRBD1 (5 bases). Germline values: CDR1 MGHDK, CDR2 SYGVNS. Trimming took off 4 bases at V and 0 bases at J, with 6 bases between the two ends. This CDR3 has 13 residues. CDR3 bases: TGTGCCAGCAGTGCAGGGTTGAACACTGAAGCTTTCTTT. Encoded protein: CASSAGLNTEAFF. Drawing the rest from reference TRBV25-1 and TRBJ1-1, the complete variable domain is EADIYQTPRYLVIGTGKKITLECSQTMGHDKMYWYQQDPGMELHLIHYSYGVNSTEKGDLSSESTVSRIRTEHFPLTLESARPSHTSQYLCASSAGLNTEAFFGQGTRLTVV.

The V call is TRBV3-1 (or the pseudogene TRBV3-2), the J call TRBJ2-5, with D hard to call. V was cut by 0 bases and J by 7 bases, with 9 bases left in between. The CDR3 extends over 13 amino acids. Germline V gives CDR1 LGHDT, CDR2 YNNKEL (reference sequence). CDR3 loop: CASSQDPRVTQYF. CDR3 nucleotide sequence: TGTGCCAGCAGCCAAGATCCACGAGTGACCCAGTACTTC.

The gene calls are TRBV2 and TRBJ2-7, with D uncertain. Deletions cut 7 bases from V and 0 bases from J, with 10 bases between. There are 13 residues in the CDR3. Germline V gives CDR1 SNHLY, CDR2 FYNNEI. The CDR3 DNA sequence: TGTGCCAGCACGCCGCGCGGCTCCTACGAGCAGTACTTC. This sequence encodes CASTPRGSYEQYF.

This chain links TRBV5-5 with TRBJ2-1, with TRBD1 identical over 8 bases. The CDR3 has 15 amino acids. The germline V gene encodes CDR1 SGHKS and CDR2 YYEKEE (reference sequence). The V and J ends lost 4 bases and 6 bases, in that order; junction bases with no gene match: 9. The CDR3 sequence: CASSALGRGPNEQFF. The CDR3 DNA reads TGTGCCAGCAGCGCGTTGGGCAGGGGGCCCAATGAGCAGTTCTTC.

The gene calls are TRBV18 and TRBJ1-1; possible D gene TRBD1, 6 bases. Trimming stripped 4 bases from V and 1 base from J, with 16 bases between. Germline values: CDR1 KGHSH, CDR2 LQKENI. The CDR3 totals 16 residues. The CDR3 coding sequence is TGTGCCAGCTCACTGTCTCCCGGGACACCGAACACTGAAGCTTTCTTT. The encoded protein is CASSLSPGTPNTEAFF.

The sample holds a few counts of this clone. The CDR3 reads CASSYSTGGAETQYF. The CDR3 bases are TGTGCCAGCAGTTACTCGACAGGGGGCGCAGAGACCCAGTACTTC. The chain recombines TRBV6-5 with TRBJ2-5, with TRBD1 identical over 10 bases. CDR1 MNHEY and CDR2 SVGAGI come from the germline V gene. V dropped 0 bases and J dropped 4; count of bases not matched to a gene: 2. This CDR3 contains 15 residues.

The chain joins TRBV2 to TRBJ1-5; TRBD1 is a possible D gene (5 bases). Germline V lookup: CDR1 SNHLY, CDR2 FYNNEI. Trimming stripped 0 bases from V and 5 bases from J, with 14 bases between. The CDR3 consists of 16 residues. The CDR3 DNA sequence: TGTGCCAGCAGTGAAGCGCCGCCAGGGAGGCATCAGCCCCAGCATTTT. Protein sequence: CASSEAPPGRHQPQHF.

The chain couples TRBV5-1 to TRBJ2-1; 10 bases fit TRBD2. CDR1 is SGHRS and CDR2 is YFSETQ in the germline V gene. Germline trimming cut 3 bases from V and 16 bases from J; bases unmatched to any gene: 10. CDR3 length: 13 residues. The CDR3 here is CASSSGILAGVFF. The CDR3 nucleotides read TGCGCCAGCAGCTCGGGGATTCTAGCGGGAGTTTTCTTC.

A single count supports this clone. V usage is TRBV3-1 (or the pseudogene TRBV3-2) and J usage is TRBJ1-3; no firm D call. The V and J ends lost 3 bases and 5 bases respectively, with 5 bases between them. Germline lookup yields CDR1 LGHDT and CDR2 YNNKEL (reference sequence). The CDR3 runs to 12 residues. CDR3 sequence: CASSQFRNTIYF. The CDR3 DNA reads TGTGCCAGCAGCCAGTTTAGAAACACCATATATTTT.

The J gene is TRBJ1-1, the V gene TRBV19; the D is unclear. This CDR3 spans 13 amino acids. Trimming left V 3 bases short and J 5 bases short, with 10 bases between. Germline CDR1 reads LNHDA; CDR2 reads SQIVND (reference sequence). The CDR3 nucleotides read TGTGCCAGTAGTATGATGCCCAGTACTGAAGCTTTCTTT. Protein: CASSMMPSTEAFF.

The chain links TRBV6-1 to TRBJ1-1; D is uncertain. V lost 3 bases and J lost 3, with 11 bases in between. From germline, CDR1 is MNHNS and CDR2 SASEGT. The CDR3 has 14 residues. As DNA, the CDR3 is TGTGCCAGCAGTGAGACGGACTTATACACTGAAGCTTTCTTT. This encodes CASSETDLYTEAFF.

This rearrangement joins TRBV4-3 to TRBJ2-3, with a tentative D call TRBD1 (6 bases). V lost 5 bases and J lost 0, with 15 bases in between. Germline V CDR1 and CDR2: LGHNA, YSLEER. The CDR3 extends over 16 amino acids. CDR3 sequence reads: CASSTSPGTSTDTQYF. Here the CDR3 DNA reads TGCGCCAGCAGCACCTCCCCCGGGACAAGCACAGATACGCAGTATTTT.

V is TRBV4-1 and J is TRBJ2-1; 9 bases align to TRBD2. CDR3 length: 15 amino acids. Germline V gene sequence: CDR1 MGHRA, CDR2 YSYEKL. The V and J ends lost 3 bases and 7 bases, in that order; junction bases with no gene match: 7. Here the CDR3 DNA reads TGCGCCAGCAGCCAGCTTAGCGGGAGTAGGAATGAGCAGTTCTTC. Its translation is CASSQLSGSRNEQFF.

The chain carries TRBV5-1 and TRBJ1-1; D may be TRBD1 (6 bases). The CDR3 length is 14 residues. Trimming cost V 1 base and J 6 bases, with 13 bases left between them. Germline V lookup: CDR1 SGHRS, CDR2 YFSETQ. The CDR3 is CASSLYSGEPEAFF. The CDR3 coding sequence is TGCGCCAGCAGCTTGTACTCAGGGGAGCCTGAAGCTTTCTTT.

CDR3 region: CASSQVLAVYNEQFF. The CDR3 coding sequence is TGCGCCAGCAGCCAAGTTCTAGCGGTATACAATGAGCAGTTCTTC. The V gene is TRBV4-1, the J gene TRBJ2-1; 7 nucleotides match TRBD2. The V gene end was trimmed by 1 base and the J gene end by 4 bases; junction bases not matched to a gene: 4. The germline V gene has CDR1 MGHRA and CDR2 YSYEKL. The CDR3 totals 15 residues.

The chain links TRBV6-1 to TRBJ2-1; 13 nucleotides align to TRBD2. Germline V gene lookup returns CDR1 MNHNS and CDR2 SASEGT. V lost 4 bases, J lost 6 bases, and 12 bases stayed unmatched. The CDR3 totals 18 residues. CDR3 protein: CASSGTRLAGGLLNEQFF. DNA for the CDR3: TGTGCCAGCAGTGGTACACGACTAGCGGGAGGTCTCCTCAATGAGCAGTTCTTC.

The chain carries TRBV7-2 and TRBJ2-7; TRBD2 matches at 13 bases. Germline V gene sequence: CDR1 SGHTA, CDR2 FQGNSA. The CDR3 has 17 amino acids. The V gene end was trimmed by 4 bases and the J gene end by 0 bases; junction bases not matched to a gene: 6. The CDR3 nucleotides read TGTGCCAGCAGCTCGGGACTAGCGGGGAAAAGCTCCTACGAGCAGTACTTC. Its protein product is CASSSGLAGKSSYEQYF.

The rearrangement links TRBV5-5 to TRBJ1-1; D gene unclear. The germline CDR1 and CDR2 sequences are SGHKS and YYEKEE (reference sequence). V was trimmed by 4 bases and J by 4 bases, leaving 11 bases between them. The CDR3 has 13 amino acids. CDR3 residues: CASSRLTSTEAFF. The DNA for the CDR3 is TGTGCCAGCAGCCGCTTGACAAGCACTGAAGCTTTCTTT.

This clone occurred once. CDR3 region: CATSRGRAGELFF. CDR3 nucleotides: TGTGCCACAAGCCGGGGGAGGGCCGGGGAGCTGTTTTTT. The gene calls are TRBV6-5 and TRBJ2-2; 7 nucleotides agree with TRBD2. CDR3 size: 13 residues. J gave up 6 bases and V 10 bases, and 8 bases lay outside the gene matches. The germline CDR1 and CDR2 sequences are MNHEY and SVGAGI.

This sequence joins TRBV3-1 (or the pseudogene TRBV3-2) and TRBJ2-7; perhaps TRBD1 as D (6 bases). The CDR3 contains 16 residues. The ends were cut back, 3 bases at V and 2 bases at J, with 17 bases in the middle. Germline V gene sequence: CDR1 LGHDT, CDR2 YNNKEL (reference sequence). The CDR3 DNA sequence: TGTGCCAGCAGCCACCTTACCCTCGGGACAACCTACGAGCAGTACTTC. It yields the protein CASSHLTLGTTYEQYF.

The V and J genes are TRBV29-1 and TRBJ1-2; TRBD1 is a possible D gene (6 bases). Deletions cut 6 bases from V and 3 bases from J, with 14 bases between. Germline-derived CDR1 and CDR2 are SQVTM and ANQGSEA. The CDR3 consists of 13 residues. The CDR3 coding sequence is TGCAGCGTGCCAAGGGACACTTACTATGGCTACACCTTC. Translating it yields CSVPRDTYYGYTF.

The V and J genes are TRBV19 and TRBJ2-4; D might be TRBD2 (5 bases). This CDR3 spans 15 amino acids. The germline gives CDR1 LNHDA, CDR2 SQIVND (reference sequence). Trimming pared 8 bases from V and 2 bases from J, leaving 16 bases between. CDR3 sequence reads: CASAPPPGTKNIQYF. The CDR3 nucleotides read TGTGCCAGTGCACCGCCGCCCGGGACCAAAAACATTCAGTACTTC.

This clone has only one observation. The rearrangement uses TRBV29-1 and TRBJ2-1; TRBD2 might be the D (5 bases). Trimming stripped 7 bases from V and 6 bases from J, with 13 bases between. The CDR3 is 12 residues long. Germline lookup yields CDR1 SQVTM and CDR2 ANQGSEA. In DNA form, the CDR3 reads TGCAGCGCCAATAACCGGGGCAATGAGCAGTTCTTC. Its protein is CSANNRGNEQFF.

The chain links TRBV21-1 to TRBJ2-7; TRBD1, the table's D call, lacks a check against the DNA. TRBV21-1 is labeled a pseudogene. The CDR3 loop spans 17 amino acids. The CDR3 DNA reads TGTGCCAGCAGCAAAGCGGGGGCCAAATCCCAATCCTACGAGCAGTACTTC. As protein: CASSKAGAKSQSYEQYF.